This T cell receptor beta chain was documented in a study of blood T cell repertoires in COVID-19. Study overall: COVID-19 samples, acute and convalescent, were from the United States, Italy and Spain.

Clones were read by immunoSEQ multiplex PCR, and TCRdb kept only the in-frame ones, dropping some. The repertoire holds roughly 34,000 clones, with 87% as singletons. The CDR3 loop spans 15 amino acids. The germline V gene encodes CDR1 MNHEY and CDR2 SVGEGT. Trimming cost V 2 bases and J 5 bases; bases outside gene matches: 6. V is TRBV6-2 or TRBV6-3 and J is TRBJ2-5, with 9 bases matching TRBD2. The sequencing input was peripheral blood. The TCR originated in a man older than 75 with active COVID-19. The DNA of the CDR3 is TGTGCCAGCAGTTACCTCGGCGGGAGGGGGGAGACCCAGTACTTC. Translating it yields CASSYLGGRGETQYF.